The clone carrying this T cell receptor beta chain occurred a few times. Its antigen is unknown. Germline V lookup: CDR1 MDHEN, CDR2 SYDVKM. V gave up 5 bases and J gave up 4 bases; unmatched junction bases: 16. CDR3 length equals 18 residues. This record comes from a study of T cell repertoires in cytomegalovirus infection. Study observations and caveats: In two of eight donors, the top clonotype was HLA-C-restricted CMV-specific.

TCRdb passed the reads through MiXCR, listing each CDR3 protein once. The data contain 250,000 to 300,000 distinct CDR3 sequences, roughly 25% of them seen just once; the ten biggest clones take up approximately 14%. Sequenced input: PBMCs. The sequence derives from a human donor in good health (CMV status not recorded). Some clones in this sample may be carry-over from other donors' samples. The V call is TRBV28, the J call TRBJ2-3; 9 nucleotides agree with TRBD2. The CDR3 spells CASSPNPGLASGADTQYF. The DNA of the CDR3 is TGTGCCAGCAGTCCAAATCCGGGACTAGCCTCGGGGGCAGATACGCAGTATTTT.